The 8 T cell receptor delta chains given below trace back to one sample, sequenced in a study of gamma-delta T cells after stem cell transplantation. TCRdb re-called the RT-PCR reads using CATT. The repertoire has about 2,900 delta-chain clones, over 30% of them found once; the top ten carry roughly 25%. Material: gamma-delta T cells. All receptors come from a human donor. It is not recorded whose cells these are; they may come from a transplant donor.

Sample share makes this clone medium-sized. The chain recombines TRDV1 with TRDJ1; maybe TRDD3 (5 bases). The CDR3 loop spans 18 amino acids. Trimming left V 2 bases short and J 0 bases short, with 19 bases between. Germline CDR1 is TSWWSYY and CDR2 is QGS. For the CDR3, the DNA is TGTGCTCTTGGGGAAATGGTCCTCCGGGGGGTTTACACCGATAAACTCATCTTT. Protein product: CALGEMVLRGVYTDKLIF.

As for this clone: A much larger clone differs from this one at a single base, so this may be a read error. The chain carries TRDV2 and TRDJ3; 11 bases fit TRDD3. Per germline, CDR1 GEAIGNYY and CDR2 EKD. The CDR3 extends over 21 amino acids. CDR3 residues: CACDYPVGGYAGSWDTRQVFF. In DNA form, the CDR3 reads TGTGCCTGTGACTACCCCGTTGGGGGATACGCGGGCTCCTGGGACACCCGACAGGTGTTTTTC.

This clone was picked up a small number of times. The chain employs TRDV2 and TRDJ1, with 8 bases matching TRDD3. The length of the CDR3 is 16 residues. Germline CDR1 reads GEAIGNYY; CDR2 reads EKD. V lost 3 bases and J lost 0; bases outside the gene matches: 8. The CDR3 protein is CACDSPWGNYTDKLIF. The CDR3 nucleotides read TGTGCCTGTGACTCGCCCTGGGGGAACTACACCGATAAACTCATCTTT.

J is TRDJ1 and V is TRDV2; 7 bases fit TRDD3. Germline loops: CDR1 GEAIGNYY, CDR2 EKD. CDR3 length equals 18 residues. J gave up 3 bases and V 0 bases, and 15 bases lay outside the gene matches. This CDR3 is CACDTVPSVGDAADKLIF. CDR3 nucleotides: TGTGCCTGTGACACCGTACCCTCGGTGGGGGACGCCGCCGATAAACTCATCTTT.

By its share, this clone is medium-sized. The rearrangement joins TRDV2 to TRDJ1; TRDD3 matches 9 bases. The CDR3 contains 22 residues. Trimming took 4 bases from V and 0 from J; bases not matched to a gene: 26. CDR1 is GEAIGNYY and CDR2 is EKD in the germline V gene. The CDR3, as DNA: TGTGCCTGTGAACCCCTACCGGTAGATACTGGGGGAATTCAATCGTACACCGATAAACTCATCTTT. Translation gives CACEPLPVDTGGIQSYTDKLIF.

A few counts support this clone. This likely came from a read error, as a far larger clone is one base away. CDR3: CACDTLLTPNSYTDKPIF. CDR3 nucleotide sequence: TGTGCCTGTGACACCCTGCTGACACCGAATTCATACACCGATAAACCCATCTTT. This rearrangement joins TRDV2 to TRDJ1; D not certain. The germline gives CDR1 GEAIGNYY, CDR2 EKD. This CDR3 is built from 18 residues.

This clone is medium-sized. The DNA is omitted, as the CDR3 cannot be located on it reliably, and the CDR3 follows TCRdb's listing. This chain uses TRDV1 with TRDJ1; the table's TRDD3 call for D was not verified on the DNA. The CDR3 is 14 amino acids in total, end residues counted. The germline V gene encodes CDR1 TSWWSYY and CDR2 QGS. The CDR3 spells CALGELLEADKLIF.

This clone has only a few counts. A far larger clone is just one base off, so this is likely a read error. Other DNA sequences from this sample encode an identical CDR3 as well. The rearrangement uses TRDV2 and TRDJ1; 9 bases line up with TRDD3. After removal of 3 bases from V and 0 bases from J, the junction contained 16 bases not matched to a gene. This CDR3 is built from 19 residues. Germline CDR1 is GEAIGNYY and CDR2 is EKD. CDR3 nucleotide sequence: TGTGCCTGTGACTCCATACAATCCTGGCTGGGGGATGACACCGATAAACTCATCTTT. Translated: CACDSIQSWLGDDTDKLIF.